This paragraph covers one T cell receptor (beta chain) sequence. No antigen is known for it. These data are taken from a study of T cell responses to AZD1222 COVID-19 vaccine. Across the whole study: The study pooled second doses at about 4 or about 12 weeks.

General study results and limits: Females outnumbered males among donors, who were mostly white British; clonal diversity was possibly underestimated.

Germline V gives CDR1 MNHEY, CDR2 SVGAGI. The CDR3 has 14 amino acids. The J segment lost 3 bases and the V segment lost 9 bases, leaving 8 bases of the junction unmatched. Produced via immunoSEQ multiplex PCR; TCRdb's table is partial and in-frame only. There are roughly 170,000 clones in the sample; roughly 87% occur only once, and about 3% lies in the top ten. The source was peripheral blood, collected on day 0 of AZD1222 vaccination. The clonotype comes from an adult in good health. J is TRBJ2-7 and V is TRBV6-5; 10 nucleotides line up with TRBD2. The CDR3 reads CARAQLAGNYEQYF. CDR3 nucleotide sequence: TGTGCCAGGGCCCAACTAGCGGGAAACTACGAGCAGTACTTC.